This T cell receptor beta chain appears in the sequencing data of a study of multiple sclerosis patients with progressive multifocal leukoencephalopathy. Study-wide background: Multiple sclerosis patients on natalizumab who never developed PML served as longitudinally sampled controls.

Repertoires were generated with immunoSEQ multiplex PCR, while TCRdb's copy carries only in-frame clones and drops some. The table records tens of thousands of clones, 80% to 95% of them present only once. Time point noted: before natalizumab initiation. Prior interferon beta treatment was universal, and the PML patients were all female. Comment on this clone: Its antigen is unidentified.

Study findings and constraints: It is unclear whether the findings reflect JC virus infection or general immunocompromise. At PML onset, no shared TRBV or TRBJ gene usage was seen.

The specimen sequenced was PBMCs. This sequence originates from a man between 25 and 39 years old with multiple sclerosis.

CDR3 in amino acids: CASSGYSGKDTDTQYF. The CDR3 bases are TGTGCCAGCAGTGGATATAGCGGGAAAGACACAGATACGCAGTATTTT. The rearrangement joins TRBV2 to TRBJ2-3, with TRBD2 matching over 8 bases. Germline V gene sequence: CDR1 SNHLY, CDR2 FYNNEI. With 4 bases clipped from V and 2 bases from J, the junction kept 8 bases outside the gene matches. This CDR3 spans 16 amino acids.